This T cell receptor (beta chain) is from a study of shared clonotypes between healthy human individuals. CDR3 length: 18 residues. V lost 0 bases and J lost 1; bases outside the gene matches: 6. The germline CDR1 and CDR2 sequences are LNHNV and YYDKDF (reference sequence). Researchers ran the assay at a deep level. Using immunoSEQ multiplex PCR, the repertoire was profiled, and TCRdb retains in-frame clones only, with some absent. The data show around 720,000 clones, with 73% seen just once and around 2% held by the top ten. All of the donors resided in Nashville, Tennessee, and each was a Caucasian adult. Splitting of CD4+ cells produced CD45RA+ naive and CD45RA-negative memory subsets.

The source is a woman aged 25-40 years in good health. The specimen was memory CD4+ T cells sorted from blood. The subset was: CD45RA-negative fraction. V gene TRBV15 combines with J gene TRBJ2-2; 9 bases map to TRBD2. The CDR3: CATSRDPLAGRNTGELFF. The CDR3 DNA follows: TGTGCCACCAGCAGAGACCCCCTAGCGGGGCGGAACACCGGGGAGCTGTTTTTT.